One and the same sample provided the 13 T cell receptor beta chains below, sequenced in a study of T cell changes during pregnancy in multiple sclerosis. Here immunoSEQ multiplex PCR was the method, and the copy in TCRdb shows in-frame clones only, minus some. In the table there are 35,000 to 45,000 clones, more than 85% of which are singletons. Specimen: CD4+ T cells from peripheral blood mononuclear cells, collected in the second trimester of pregnancy. Every receptor here comes from a female donor in good health, enrolled as a control in a pregnancy study.

Remarks on this clone: The junction differs from germline at one of its ends, possibly a read error. Here the CDR3 DNA reads TGTGCCAGCAGCGAAGGGTGGTCAGGGGGGCAGCCCCAGCATTTT. Amino acid sequence: CASSEGWSGGQPQHF. This sequence joins TRBV2 and TRBJ1-5, with TRBD1 identical over 7 bases. The CDR3 totals 15 residues. Germline V CDR1 and CDR2: SNHLY, FYNNEI.

This chain connects TRBV9 to TRBJ2-2; no clear D gene. This CDR3 spans 13 amino acids. Germline V gene sequence: CDR1 SGDLS, CDR2 YYNGEE. Trimming stripped 0 bases from V and 9 bases from J, with 9 bases between. This CDR3 is CASSVDGLRELFF. Written as DNA, the CDR3 is TGTGCCAGCAGCGTAGACGGTTTAAGGGAGCTGTTTTTT.

V is TRBV9 and J is TRBJ2-7; 7 bases map to TRBD1. Germline V gene data show CDR1 as SGDLS and CDR2 as YYNGEE. With V trimmed by 3 bases and J by 3 bases, 6 bases remained unmatched. The CDR3 consists of 14 residues. CDR3 sequence (DNA): TGTGCCAGCAGCGCCGGGGACAGAAACTACGAGCAGTACTTC. Amino acids: CASSAGDRNYEQYF.

V is TRBV30 and J is TRBJ1-2, with TRBD1 identical over 7 bases. J gave up 5 bases and V 5 bases, and 11 bases lay outside the gene matches. CDR3 length: 14 residues. Germline V gives CDR1 GTSNPN, CDR2 SVGIG (reference sequence). The CDR3 loop reads CAWYNEQGWYGYTF. CDR3 bases: TGTGCCTGGTATAACGAACAGGGGTGGTATGGCTACACCTTC.

The chain joins TRBV28 to TRBJ1-2; 8 positions match TRBD1. The CDR3 is 11 amino acids. Germline CDR1 reads MDHEN; CDR2 reads SYDVKM. The V gene end was trimmed by 9 bases and the J gene end by 9 bases; junction bases not matched to a gene: 6. CDR3 residues: CASWQGARYTF. The CDR3 DNA sequence: TGTGCCAGTTGGCAGGGGGCGCGCTACACCTTC.

This chain joins TRBV7-9 and TRBJ2-1; TRBD2 matches at 8 bases. CDR1 is SEHNR and CDR2 is FQNEAQ in the germline V gene (reference sequence). The CDR3 contains 19 residues. V gave up 5 bases and J gave up 0 bases; unmatched junction bases: 15. CDR3 sequence reads: CASSPNIGLADSSYNEQFF. The CDR3 DNA follows: TGTGCCAGCAGCCCTAACATAGGACTAGCTGACAGCTCCTACAATGAGCAGTTCTTC.

The rearrangement links TRBV30 to TRBJ2-1, with a possible D match to TRBD2 (5 bases). Germline V gene sequence: CDR1 GTSNPN, CDR2 SVGIG (reference sequence). CDR3 length equals 15 residues. Trimming cost V 3 bases and J 8 bases, with 20 bases left between them. DNA of the CDR3: TGTGCCTGGAGGGAGGACGCGCTGGGGTCCCATGAGCAGTTCTTC. Amino acid sequence: CAWREDALGSHEQFF.

This clone is categorized as medium-sized. The chain is built from TRBV9 and TRBJ2-2, with 10 bases that match TRBD2. CDR1 is SGDLS and CDR2 is YYNGEE in the germline V gene. The ends lost 0 bases at V and 7 bases at J; junction bases unmatched: 12. The CDR3 is made up of 18 amino acids. The DNA for the CDR3 is TGTGCCAGCAGCGTAGGCCCGTCTAGCGGGAGAGGAGGCGGGGAGCTGTTTTTT. It codes for CASSVGPSSGRGGGELFF. Drawing the rest from reference TRBV9 and TRBJ2-2, the complete variable domain is DSGVTQTPKHLITATGQRVTLRCSPRSGDLSVYWYQQSLDQGLQFLIQYYNGEERAKGNILERFSAQQFPDLHSELNLSSLELGDSALYFCASSVGPSSGRGGGELFFGEGSRLTVL.

The CDR3 is CASSVGTGGRDTQYF. DNA for the CDR3: TGTGCCAGCAGCGTAGGCACGGGAGGGCGGGATACGCAGTATTTT. J is TRBJ2-3 and V is TRBV9, with TRBD2 identical over 8 bases. The CDR3 covers 15 residues. The germline V gene encodes CDR1 SGDLS and CDR2 YYNGEE. J gave up 6 bases and V 0 bases, and 6 bases lay outside the gene matches.

The chain has TRBV11-1 and TRBJ2-5, with TRBD1 matching over 11 bases. With 2 bases clipped from V and 5 bases from J, the junction kept 7 bases outside the gene matches. The germline gives CDR1 SGHAT, CDR2 FQDESV (reference sequence). The CDR3 runs to 16 residues. The CDR3 sequence is CASSLRRTGGSETQYF. The CDR3 DNA sequence: TGTGCCAGCAGCTTACGCCGGACAGGGGGCAGTGAGACCCAGTACTTC.

The J gene is TRBJ1-4, the V gene TRBV2; possible D gene TRBD1, 5 bases. The germline CDR1 and CDR2 sequences are SNHLY and FYNNEI. The length of the CDR3 is 14 residues. V lost 7 bases and J 4 bases, leaving 13 bases between the germline ends. The CDR3 here is CASTPGGYNEKLFF. CDR3 DNA sequence: TGTGCCAGCACCCCTGGGGGGTATAATGAAAAACTGTTTTTT.

The gene calls are TRBV6-5 and TRBJ2-2; the match to TRBD1 covers 10 bases. The V gene end was trimmed by 5 bases and the J gene end by 4 bases; junction bases not matched to a gene: 4. The V gene's germline CDR1 is MNHEY and CDR2 SVGAGI. The CDR3 runs 15 residues. CDR3 DNA sequence: TGTGCCAGCAGTCCCTGGACAGGGGGCACCGGGGAGCTGTTTTTT. It encodes CASSPWTGGTGELFF.

The DNA of the CDR3 is TGTGCCAGCAGCGTAGCTGCCGGGTTAAGCGTGAACGAAAAACTGTTTTTT. It is translated as CASSVAAGLSVNEKLFF. This chain links TRBV9 with TRBJ1-4, with D uncertain. The CDR3 covers 17 residues. The germline V gene encodes CDR1 SGDLS and CDR2 YYNGEE. V was pared by 0 bases and J by 8 bases, with 20 bases between.